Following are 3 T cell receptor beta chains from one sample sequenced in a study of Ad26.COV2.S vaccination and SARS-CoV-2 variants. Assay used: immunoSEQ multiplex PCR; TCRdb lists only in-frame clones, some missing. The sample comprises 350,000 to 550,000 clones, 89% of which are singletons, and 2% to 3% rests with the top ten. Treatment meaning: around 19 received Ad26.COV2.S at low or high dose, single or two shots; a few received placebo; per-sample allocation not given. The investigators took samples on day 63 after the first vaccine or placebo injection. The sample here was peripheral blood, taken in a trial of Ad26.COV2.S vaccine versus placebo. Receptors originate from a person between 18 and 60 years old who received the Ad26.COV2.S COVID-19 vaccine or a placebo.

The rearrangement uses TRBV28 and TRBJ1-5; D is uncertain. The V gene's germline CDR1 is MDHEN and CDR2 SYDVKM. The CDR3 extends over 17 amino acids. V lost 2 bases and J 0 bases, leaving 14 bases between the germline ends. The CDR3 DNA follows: TGTGCCAGCAGTTTACCGCCATGGGGTTATAGCAATCAGCCCCAGCATTTT. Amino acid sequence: CASSLPPWGYSNQPQHF.

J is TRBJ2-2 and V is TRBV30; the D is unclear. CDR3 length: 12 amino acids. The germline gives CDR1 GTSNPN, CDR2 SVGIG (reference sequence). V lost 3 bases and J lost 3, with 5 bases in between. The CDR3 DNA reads TGTGCCTGGAGCCGAGACACCGGGGAGCTGTTTTTT. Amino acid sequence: CAWSRDTGELFF. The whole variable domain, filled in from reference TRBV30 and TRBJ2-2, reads SQTIHQWPATLVQPVGSPLSLECTVEGTSNPNLYWYRQAAGRGLQLLFYSVGIGQISSEVPQNLSASRPQDRQFILSSKKLLLSDSGFYLCAWSRDTGELFFGEGSRLTVL.

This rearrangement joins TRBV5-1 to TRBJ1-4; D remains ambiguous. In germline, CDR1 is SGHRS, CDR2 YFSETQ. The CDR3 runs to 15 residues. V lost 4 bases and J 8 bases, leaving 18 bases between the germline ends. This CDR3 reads CASSPRGGAREKLFF. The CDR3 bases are TGCGCCAGCAGCCCGCGAGGCGGTGCTAGGGAAAAACTGTTTTTT. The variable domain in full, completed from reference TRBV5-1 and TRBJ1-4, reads KAGVTQTPRYLIKTRGQQVTLSCSPISGHRSVSWYQQTPGQGLQFLFEYFSETQRNKGNFPGRFSGRQFSNSRSEMNVSTLELGDSALYLCASSPRGGAREKLFFGSGTQLSVL.